Included here is one T cell receptor (beta chain) sequence, with context. Antigen specificity is unknown. Per germline, CDR1 SGHRS and CDR2 YFSETQ. V shed 0 bases and J shed 2 bases, with 17 bases lying between them. There are 17 residues in the CDR3. The PCR ran on 60 Vbeta and 13 Jbeta primers. Assay: immunoSEQ multiplex PCR; the TCRdb copy retains only in-frame clones and omits some. In total, the table holds roughly 150,000 clones. The data were obtained in a study of cytomegalovirus exposure and HLA in healthy donors. Study results and limitations: Highest at DRB1 and lowest at HLA-C, TCR association rates differed among HLA loci in a later analysis. Within an earlier analysis, most TCR beta V segments proved productive either about 90% or about 30% of the time. Fewer N-insertions (relative to the approximately 700-donor mean) were reportedly seen in an Asian-associated ancestry cluster in a later analysis. A later analysis showed that HLA-associated TCR beta chains had undergone more clonal expansion than equally common others.

The receptor was derived from a woman between 45 and 65 years old in good health and CMV-seronegative. The V gene is TRBV5-1, the J gene TRBJ2-5; D possibly corresponds to TRBD2 (7 bases). The sequencing input was PBMCs. CDR3 in DNA: TGCGCCAGCAGCTTGGCCCGGGGGGCGAGATATCAAGAGACCCAGTACTTC. Amino acids: CASSLARGARYQETQYF.